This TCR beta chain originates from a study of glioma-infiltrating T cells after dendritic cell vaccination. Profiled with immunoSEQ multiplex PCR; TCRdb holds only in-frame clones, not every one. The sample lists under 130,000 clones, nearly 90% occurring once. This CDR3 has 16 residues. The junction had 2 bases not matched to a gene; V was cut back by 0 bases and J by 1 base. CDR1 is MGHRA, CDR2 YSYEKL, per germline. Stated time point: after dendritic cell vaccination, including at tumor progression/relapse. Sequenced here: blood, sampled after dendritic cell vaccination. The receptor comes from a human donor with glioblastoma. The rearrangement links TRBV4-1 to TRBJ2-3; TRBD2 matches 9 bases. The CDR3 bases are TGCGCCAGCAGCCAAGACCAGCGGGAGGGCACAGATACGCAGTATTTT. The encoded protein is CASSQDQREGTDTQYF.